Here is one T cell receptor (beta chain) with its context. Its target is not known. This entry comes from a study of post-analysis software for immune sequencing data. General study points: Same-batch samples co-clustered strongly by F measure. Five or six TRBV segments, TRBV5-6, TRBV5-1 and TRBV20-1 among them, were found more frequent in patients than controls.

Built from TCR beta cDNA, the libraries had unique molecular identifiers in them. MiXCR was run by TCRdb on the PCR reads, yielding one entry per CDR3 protein. The table lists roughly 540,000 distinct CDR3 sequences, less than 40% of them singletons. The CDR3 runs to 12 residues. J lost 10 bases, V lost 5 bases, and 5 bases had no gene match. CDR1 and CDR2 from the germline V gene are SGHTA and FQGNSA. The clonotype comes from a girl under 18 with multiple sclerosis. The V and J genes are TRBV7-2 and TRBJ2-1; 7 bases are a match to TRBD1. The source material was blood. CDR3: CASSQNRGEQFF. CDR3 bases: TGTGCCAGCAGCCAGAACAGGGGCGAGCAGTTCTTC.